The 19 T cell receptor beta chains given below trace back to one sample, sequenced in a study of T cell therapy after organ transplantation. No antigens are known for them. TCRdb keeps only in-frame clones here, not all; method: immunoSEQ multiplex PCR. Seen here are 44,000 or so clones, 85% to 95% observed once, and the top ten hold 3.1%. Sequenced material: CD8+ T cells from blood, taken before autologous CMV-specific T cell therapy. The receptors stem from a human patient who had received a solid organ transplant and had CMV disease.

This clone has more than one count but fewer than ten. DNA of the CDR3: TGTGCCAACGGTAGGACAGAGAACACTGAAGCTTTCTTT. This gives the protein CANGRTENTEAFF. V gene TRBV2 combines with J gene TRBJ1-1; possibly TRBD1 for D (6 bases). The ends were cut back, 10 bases at V and 1 base at J, with 13 bases in the middle. The CDR3 loop spans 13 amino acids. CDR1 SNHLY and CDR2 FYNNEI come from the germline V gene.

The chain is built from TRBV5-1 and TRBJ2-3; 9 bases line up with TRBD2. CDR3 length: 16 amino acids. In germline, CDR1 is SGHRS, CDR2 YFSETQ. V shed 0 bases, J shed 1 base, and the junction held 3 bases outside the gene matches. The CDR3 nucleotides are TGCGCCAGCAGCTTGGCTGCGGGGGGGCGCACAGATACGCAGTATTTT. Protein: CASSLAAGGRTDTQYF.

V is TRBV5-6 and J is TRBJ2-7, with D perhaps assigned TRBD1 or TRBD2 (5 bases each). This CDR3 has 14 residues. Germline V gives CDR1 SGHDT, CDR2 YYEEEE. The V and J ends lost 0 bases and 1 base respectively, with 8 bases between them. CDR3 nucleotides: TGTGCCAGCAGCTTGGGGGGGATATCCTACGAGCAGTACTTC. It specifies CASSLGGISYEQYF.

The J gene is TRBJ2-6, the V gene TRBV6-4, with D possibly being TRBD1 (6 bases). Trimming shortened V by 0 bases and J by 2 bases, and 8 bases separated the two germline ends. The CDR3 runs 16 residues. Germline CDR1 and CDR2: MRHNA and SNTAGT. The DNA for the CDR3 is TGTGCCAGCAGTGACTCTGCAGGGGCTGGGGCCAACGTCCTGACTTTC. As protein: CASSDSAGAGANVLTF.

This clone was observed once. The genes are TRBV11-2 and TRBJ1-5, with D perhaps matching TRBD1 (6 bases). The V and J ends lost 5 bases and 6 bases respectively, with 14 bases between them. CDR3 length equals 14 residues. Germline V CDR1 and CDR2: SGHAT, FQNNGV. CDR3 sequence (DNA): TGTGCCAGCAGCCCAGATGGCAGGGGTCAGCCCCAGCATTTT. Translation gives CASSPDGRGQPQHF.

The chain couples TRBV6-5 to TRBJ1-3; D is unclear. V lost 0 bases and J 0 bases, leaving 6 bases between the germline ends. This CDR3 region has 15 residues. CDR1 is MNHEY, CDR2 SVGAGI, per germline. CDR3 loop: CASSYSWVSGNTIYF. In nucleotides, the CDR3 is TGTGCCAGCAGTTACTCGTGGGTCTCTGGAAACACCATATATTTT.

A remark on this clone: The junction departs from the called germline gene at one end, perhaps through a read error. V is TRBV13 and J is TRBJ2-3; 9 bases fit TRBD1. CDR1 and CDR2 (germline): PRHDT, FYEKMQ (reference sequence). The CDR3 spans 13 residues. Here the CDR3 DNA reads TGTGCCAGCAGCTTAGATCCCACAGGGGGCGTAACGTTT. Translated: CASSLDPTGGVTF.

Written as DNA, the CDR3 is TGTGCCTGCCTTAGCGGGAGCGCCTACGAGCAGTACTTC. Protein: CACLSGSAYEQYF. The V and J genes are TRBV30 and TRBJ2-7; 9 positions match TRBD2. CDR3 length equals 13 residues. Unmatched junction bases numbered 5, after V lost 6 bases and J lost 2 bases. Germline V gene data show CDR1 as GTSNPN and CDR2 as SVGIG (reference sequence).

The gene calls are TRBV11-3 and TRBJ2-7, with D possibly TRBD1 on 6 matching bases. CDR3 length: 15 amino acids. Germline CDR1 reads SGHNT; CDR2 reads YENEEA. Trimming left V 10 bases short and J 2 bases short, with 21 bases between. The CDR3 loop is CANFQIQGTPYEQYF. CDR3 sequence (DNA): TGTGCCAACTTCCAAATACAGGGAACCCCCTACGAGCAGTACTTC.

The genes are TRBV10-1 and TRBJ1-1; tentatively, D is TRBD1 (6 bases). This CDR3 has 16 amino acids. Between the trimmed V and J ends, which lost 2 bases and 4 bases, there was a span of 17 bases. Looked up from germline, CDR1 is WNHNN and CDR2 is SYGVQD (reference sequence). The CDR3: CASSEEGGRFFTEAFF. In DNA form, the CDR3 reads TGCGCCAGCAGTGAGGAAGGGGGACGCTTTTTCACTGAAGCTTTCTTT.

The V and J genes are TRBV6-1 and TRBJ2-2; D gene uncertain. CDR1 is MNHNS and CDR2 is SASEGT in the germline V gene. The CDR3 covers 13 residues. Trimming took 0 bases from V and 5 from J, leaving 4 bases between them. The CDR3 DNA is TGTGCCAGCAGTGAAGCGGCTACCGGGGAGCTGTTTTTT. Translation gives CASSEAATGELFF.

The chain links TRBV9 to TRBJ1-3; a possible D gene is TRBD1 (6 bases). Germline V gene data show CDR1 as SGDLS and CDR2 as YYNGEE. The CDR3 totals 15 residues. The V and J ends lost 2 bases and 0 bases respectively, with 9 bases between them. Here the CDR3 reads CASSVTGASGNTIYF. CDR3 nucleotides: TGTGCCAGCAGCGTGACAGGCGCCTCTGGAAACACCATATATTTT.

CDR3 region: CASSPPGSTDTQYF. The CDR3 coding sequence is TGTGCCAGCAGCCCTCCGGGGTCCACAGATACGCAGTATTTT. The rearrangement links TRBV7-8 to TRBJ2-3; maybe TRBD2 (5 bases). The ends were cut back, 5 bases at V and 2 bases at J, with 11 bases in the middle. The CDR3 loop spans 14 amino acids. Germline V gives CDR1 SGHVS, CDR2 FQNEAQ.

This clone came up once. The genes are TRBV6-5 and TRBJ2-5; 8 bases are shared with TRBD2. The CDR3 loop spans 15 amino acids. V lost 8 bases, J lost 1 base, and 9 bases stayed unmatched. In germline, CDR1 is MNHEY, CDR2 SVGAGI. The CDR3 sequence is CASGAGGGFQETQYF. The CDR3 bases are TGTGCCAGCGGCGCCGGGGGGGGCTTCCAAGAGACCCAGTACTTC.

This clone was found once. The V gene is TRBV27, the J gene TRBJ2-2, with 9 bases lining up with TRBD1. The CDR3 is 15 residues long. Germline CDR1 MNHEY, CDR2 SMNVEV (reference sequence). V was clipped by 4 bases and J by 3 bases; unmatched bases: 3. Here the CDR3 reads CASSYRGRDTGELFF. The DNA for the CDR3 is TGTGCCAGCAGTTACAGGGGGCGAGACACCGGGGAGCTGTTTTTT.

The V gene is TRBV5-1, the J gene TRBJ2-7; D is perhaps TRBD1 (5 bases). The CDR3 covers 17 residues. Germline values: CDR1 SGHRS, CDR2 YFSETQ. V lost 0 bases and J lost 5, with 21 bases in between. CDR3 region: CASSLERAGQGGHEQYF. In DNA form, the CDR3 reads TGCGCCAGCAGCTTGGAACGAGCAGGGCAGGGCGGCCACGAGCAGTACTTC.

The V gene is TRBV5-8, the J gene TRBJ1-3, with 8 bases lining up with TRBD1. The CDR3 totals 17 residues. V lost 0 bases to trimming and J lost 4 bases; unmatched junction nucleotides: 9. CDR1 and CDR2 from the germline V gene are SGHTS and YDEGEE. CDR3 sequence: CASSLVRQGILGNTIYF. CDR3 DNA sequence: TGTGCCAGCAGCTTGGTACGACAGGGGATCCTAGGAAACACCATATATTTT. The whole variable domain, remainder taken from reference TRBV5-8 and TRBJ1-3, is EAGVTQSPTHLIKTRGQQATLRCSPISGHTSVYWYQQALGLGLQFLLWYDEGEERNRGNFPPRFSGRQFPNYSSELNVNALELEDSALYLCASSLVRQGILGNTIYFGEGSWLTVV.

The CDR3 nucleotides read TGCGCCAGCAGCCAAGCCCGTGGGGCTTCCAACGAGCAGTACTTC. Encoded protein: CASSQARGASNEQYF. The gene calls are TRBV4-1 and TRBJ2-5; tentative D call: TRBD1 (5 bases). The end of the DNA aligns better with TRBJ2-7, so the J call may be wrong. The CDR3 runs 15 residues. Germline CDR1 reads MGHRA; CDR2 reads YSYEKL.

The chain carries TRBV12-5 and TRBJ1-1; D might be TRBD1 (6 bases). This CDR3 is built from 14 residues. V lost 4 bases, J lost 0 bases, and 9 bases lay in between. CDR1 LGHNT and CDR2 FRNRAP come from the germline V gene. CDR3 bases: TGTGCTAGTGGTTGGAACAGGGTGAACACTGAAGCTTTCTTT. Amino acids: CASGWNRVNTEAFF. The full variable domain, in which reference TRBV12-5 and TRBJ1-1 provide the parts outside the CDR3, is DARVTQTPRHKVTEMGQEVTMRCQPILGHNTVFWYRQTMMQGLELLAYFRNRAPLDDSGMPKDRFSAEMPDATLATLKIQPSEPRDSAVYFCASGWNRVNTEAFFGQGTRLTVV.